This T cell receptor (beta chain) was sequenced for a study of blood T cell repertoires in COVID-19. At the level of the study: Spain, Italy and the United States supplied samples that represented acute and convalescent COVID-19. Sample material is recorded as cDNA or gDNA derived from T cells, B-cell-depleted T cells, or PBMCs.

Under the authors' procedure: Researchers report that nucleated cell counts were estimated from reference gene primer amplification. This table comes from immunoSEQ multiplex PCR, and its TCRdb copy is limited to in-frame clones, with some not included. V and J calls and clone size are as listed in that table; D and trimming were resolved from the DNA. Seen here are 170,000 or so clones, approximately 80% observed once, and the top ten hold around 6.7%. The junction had 3 bases not matched to a gene; V was cut back by 2 bases and J by 2 bases. Germline V gene data show CDR1 as MNHEY and CDR2 as SVGAGI. The CDR3 extends over 15 amino acids. A single count supports this clone. Patients at the Seattle site were enrolled during active infection and followed longitudinally.

V and J are TRBV6-5 and TRBJ2-1; 7 positions match TRBD2. Sequenced: peripheral blood. This TCR was sampled from a woman between 40 and 50 years old with COVID-19, enrolled during active disease. CDR3 loop: CASSYAGVTYNEQFF. The CDR3, as DNA: TGTGCCAGCAGTTACGCGGGAGTTACCTACAATGAGCAGTTCTTC.